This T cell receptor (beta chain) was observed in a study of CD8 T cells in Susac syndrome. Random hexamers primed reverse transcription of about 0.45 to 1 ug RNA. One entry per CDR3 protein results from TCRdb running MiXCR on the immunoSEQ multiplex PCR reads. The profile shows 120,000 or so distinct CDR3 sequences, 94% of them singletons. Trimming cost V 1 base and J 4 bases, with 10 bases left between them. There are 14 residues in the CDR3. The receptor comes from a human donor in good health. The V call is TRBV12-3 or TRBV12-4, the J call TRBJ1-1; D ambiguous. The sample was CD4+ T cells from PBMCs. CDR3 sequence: CASSLGHGTTEAFF. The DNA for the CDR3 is TGTGCCAGCAGTTTAGGCCACGGCACCACTGAAGCTTTCTTT.